This T cell receptor (beta chain) was captured in a study of shared clonotypes between healthy human individuals. As for the study in general: Three plates each covered CD4 naive and memory; CD8 naive two, CD8 memory one. Broader study findings: Generally, naive subsets came out with larger estimated richness than memory subsets.

The assay was carried out at the deep level. The table came from immunoSEQ multiplex PCR; TCRdb's copy has only in-frame clones and leaves some out. This sample has more than 500,000 clones, with roughly 95% found just once. Only CD45RO-negative cells positively selected for CCR7 counted as naive CD8 cells, so terminally differentiated effector memory CD45RA+ cells were excluded. This CDR3 has 15 residues. The germline CDR1 and CDR2 sequences are MGHRA and YSYEKL. In regard to this clone: Its cognate antigen is unknown.

The sequence derives from a woman in her thirties in good health. The sequenced material came from naive CD8+ T cells sorted from blood. The chain recombines TRBV4-1 with TRBJ2-5; 8 bases map to TRBD2. The better agreement between TRBJ2-7 and the DNA end casts doubt on the J call. The CDR3 loop reads CASSRREREKHEQYF. The CDR3 DNA follows: TGCGCCAGCAGCCGACGCGAGCGGGAGAAACACGAGCAGTACTTC.